This paragraph covers one TCR beta chain sequence. This specimen comes from a study of blood T cell repertoires in COVID-19. Across the study: Samples representing acute and convalescent COVID-19 were sourced from the United States, Italy and Spain. PBMCs, B-cell-depleted T cells, or T cells provided the cDNA or gDNA that made up the material.

Per the authors' pipeline: Reference gene primer amplification gave estimated nucleated cell counts. TCRdb's table, derived via immunoSEQ multiplex PCR, lists solely in-frame clones and lacks some. That table gives V, J and clone size, and the DNA gave D and trimming. The repertoire holds roughly 170,000 clones, 86% seen once, with around 20% in the top ten. Germline trimming cut 0 bases from V and 6 bases from J; bases unmatched to any gene: 9. The germline CDR1 and CDR2 sequences are SGHNT and YYREEE (reference sequence). The CDR3 spans 17 residues. Sequenced: peripheral blood. This sequence was found in a man aged 70-80 years with active or convalescent COVID-19. The chain is built from TRBV5-4 and TRBJ2-2; 9 bases are shared with TRBD2. CDR3 residues: CASSLALAGRGAGELFF. The CDR3, as DNA: TGTGCCAGCAGCTTGGCCCTAGCGGGAAGAGGGGCCGGGGAGCTGTTTTTT. Full variable domain (outside the CDR3, taken from reference TRBV5-4 and TRBJ2-2): ETGVTQSPTHLIKTRGQQVTLRCSSQSGHNTVSWYQQALGQGPQFIFQYYREEENGRGNFPPRFSGLQFPNYSSELNVNALELDDSALYLCASSLALAGRGAGELFFGEGSRLTVL.